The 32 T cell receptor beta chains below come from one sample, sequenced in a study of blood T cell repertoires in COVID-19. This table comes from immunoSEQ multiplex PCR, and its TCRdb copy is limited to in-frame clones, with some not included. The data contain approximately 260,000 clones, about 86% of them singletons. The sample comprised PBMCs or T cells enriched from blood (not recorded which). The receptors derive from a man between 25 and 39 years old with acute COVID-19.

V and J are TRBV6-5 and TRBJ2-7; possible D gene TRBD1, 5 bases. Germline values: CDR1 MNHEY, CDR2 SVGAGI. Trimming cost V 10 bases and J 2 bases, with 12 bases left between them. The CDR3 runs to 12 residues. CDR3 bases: TGTGCCACTCAGACAGTCGCCTACGAGCAGTACGTC. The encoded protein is CATQTVAYEQYV.

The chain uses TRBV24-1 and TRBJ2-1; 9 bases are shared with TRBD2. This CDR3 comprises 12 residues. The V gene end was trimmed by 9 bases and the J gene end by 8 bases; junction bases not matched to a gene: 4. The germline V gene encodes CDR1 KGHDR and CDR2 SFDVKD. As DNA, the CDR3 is TGTGCCACCGGCGGGGGGGCGGATGAGCAGTTCTTC. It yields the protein CATGGGADEQFF.

CDR3 sequence reads: CASSAGVINEQFF. Here the CDR3 DNA reads TGTGCCAGCAGCGCGGGAGTGATCAATGAGCAGTTCTTC. The chain joins TRBV11-2 to TRBJ2-1, with 7 bases identical to TRBD2. The ends lost 5 bases at V and 6 bases at J; junction bases unmatched: 4. Germline assignment: CDR1 SGHAT and CDR2 FQNNGV. This CDR3 comprises 13 residues.

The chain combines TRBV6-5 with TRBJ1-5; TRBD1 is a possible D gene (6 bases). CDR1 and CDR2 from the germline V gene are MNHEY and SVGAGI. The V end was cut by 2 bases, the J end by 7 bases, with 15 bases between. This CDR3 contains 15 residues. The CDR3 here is CASSYAGGTGQPQHF. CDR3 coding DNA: TGTGCCAGCAGTTACGCGGGGGGCACAGGACAGCCCCAGCATTTT.

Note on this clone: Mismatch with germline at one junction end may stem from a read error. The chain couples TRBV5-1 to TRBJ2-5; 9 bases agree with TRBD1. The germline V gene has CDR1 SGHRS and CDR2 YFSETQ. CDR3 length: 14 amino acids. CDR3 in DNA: TGTGCCAGCAGCGCAGGGACAGGGCGAGAGACCCAGTACTTC. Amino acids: CASSAGTGRETQYF.

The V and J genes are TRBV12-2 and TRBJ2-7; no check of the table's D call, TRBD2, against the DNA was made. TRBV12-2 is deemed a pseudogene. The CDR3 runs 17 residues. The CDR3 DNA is TGTGCAAGTCGCCCCTCCCCCCCTGTTGGTAGCTCCTACGAGCAGTACGTC. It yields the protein CASRPSPPVGSSYEQYV.

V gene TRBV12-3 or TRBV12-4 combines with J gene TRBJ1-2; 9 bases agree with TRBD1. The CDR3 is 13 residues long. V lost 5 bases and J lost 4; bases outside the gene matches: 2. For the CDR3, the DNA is TGTGCCAGCAGTCGGACAGGGGTCTATGGCTACACCTTC. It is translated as CASSRTGVYGYTF.

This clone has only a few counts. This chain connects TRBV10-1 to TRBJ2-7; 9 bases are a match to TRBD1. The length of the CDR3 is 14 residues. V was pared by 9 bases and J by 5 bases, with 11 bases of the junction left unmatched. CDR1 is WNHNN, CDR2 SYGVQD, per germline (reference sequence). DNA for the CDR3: TGCGCCAGAAACGGGGACAGGGTTTCACACGAGCAGTACGTC. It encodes CARNGDRVSHEQYV.

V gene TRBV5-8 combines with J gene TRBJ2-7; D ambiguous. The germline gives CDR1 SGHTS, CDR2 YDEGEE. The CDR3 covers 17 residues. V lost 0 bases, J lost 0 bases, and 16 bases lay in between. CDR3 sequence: CASSLGILRLISYEQYV. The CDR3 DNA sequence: TGTGCCAGCAGCTTGGGTATTTTGAGATTAATCTCCTACGAGCAGTACGTC.

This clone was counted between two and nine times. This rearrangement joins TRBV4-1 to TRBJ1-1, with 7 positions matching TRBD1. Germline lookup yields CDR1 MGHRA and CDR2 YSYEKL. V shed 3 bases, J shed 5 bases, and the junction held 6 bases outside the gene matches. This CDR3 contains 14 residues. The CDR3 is CASSHNRGRTEAFF. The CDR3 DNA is TGCGCCAGCAGCCATAACAGGGGTCGGACTGAAGCTTTCTTT.

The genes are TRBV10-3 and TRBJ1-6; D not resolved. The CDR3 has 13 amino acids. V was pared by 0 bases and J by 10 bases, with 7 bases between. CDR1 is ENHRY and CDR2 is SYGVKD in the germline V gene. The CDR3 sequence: CAISESEISPLHF. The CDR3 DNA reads TGTGCCATCAGTGAGTCAGAGATCTCACCCCTCCACTTT.

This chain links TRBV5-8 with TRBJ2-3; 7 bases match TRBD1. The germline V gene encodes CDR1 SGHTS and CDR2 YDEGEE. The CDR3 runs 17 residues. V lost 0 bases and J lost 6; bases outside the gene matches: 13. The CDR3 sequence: CASSLGLRAGGFDTQYF. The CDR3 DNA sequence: TGTGCCAGCAGCTTGGGGTTGCGGGCAGGGGGATTCGATACGCAGTATTTT.

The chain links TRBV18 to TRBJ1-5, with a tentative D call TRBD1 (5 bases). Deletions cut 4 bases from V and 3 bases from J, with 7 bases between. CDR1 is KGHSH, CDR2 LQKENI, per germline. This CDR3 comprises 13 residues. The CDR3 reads CASSQGINQPQHF. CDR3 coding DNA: TGTGCCAGCTCACAGGGGATCAATCAGCCCCAGCATTTT.

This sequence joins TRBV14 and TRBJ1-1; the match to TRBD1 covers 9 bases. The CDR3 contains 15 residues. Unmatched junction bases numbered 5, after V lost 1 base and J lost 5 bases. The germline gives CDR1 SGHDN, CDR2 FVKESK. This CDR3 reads CASSQVQGAGTEAFF. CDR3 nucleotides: TGTGCCAGCAGCCAAGTACAGGGGGCTGGGACTGAAGCTTTCTTT.

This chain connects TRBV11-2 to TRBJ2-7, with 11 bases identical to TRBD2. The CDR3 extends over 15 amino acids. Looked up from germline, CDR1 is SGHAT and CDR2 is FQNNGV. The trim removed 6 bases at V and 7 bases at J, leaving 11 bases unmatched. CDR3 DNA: TGTGCCAGCAGTAAGACTAGCGGGATCTTTCAAGAGCAGTACGTC. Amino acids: CASSKTSGIFQEQYV.

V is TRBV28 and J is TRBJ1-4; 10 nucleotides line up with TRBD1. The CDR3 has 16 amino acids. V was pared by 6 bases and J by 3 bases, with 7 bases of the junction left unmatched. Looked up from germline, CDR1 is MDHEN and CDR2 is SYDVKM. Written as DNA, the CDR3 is TGTGCCAGCAGCCCGGGGGACAGGGGTGCTAATGAAAAACTGTTTTTT. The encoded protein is CASSPGDRGANEKLFF.

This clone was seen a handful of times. The CDR3 loop reads CASRTQGLSKEGNQPQHF. CDR3 nucleotides: TGTGCCAGTAGGACACAGGGTCTTTCCAAAGAGGGCAATCAGCCCCAGCATTTT. This chain links TRBV19 with TRBJ1-5; a possible D gene is TRBD1 (6 bases). CDR1 is LNHDA, CDR2 SQIVND, per germline (reference sequence). This CDR3 has 18 residues. Trimming left V 6 bases short and J 2 bases short, with 23 bases between.

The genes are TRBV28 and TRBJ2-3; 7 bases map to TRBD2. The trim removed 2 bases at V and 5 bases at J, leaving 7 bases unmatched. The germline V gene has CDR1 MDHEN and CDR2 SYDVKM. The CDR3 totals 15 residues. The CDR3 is CASSLAAGVVDTQYF. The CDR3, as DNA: TGTGCCAGCAGTTTAGCGGCGGGAGTTGTAGATACGCAGTATTTT.

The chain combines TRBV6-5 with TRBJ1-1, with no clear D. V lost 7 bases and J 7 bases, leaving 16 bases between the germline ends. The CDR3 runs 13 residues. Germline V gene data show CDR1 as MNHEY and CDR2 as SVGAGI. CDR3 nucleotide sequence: TGTGCCAGCACGTCTTGGAGTGAAAGTGAAGCTTTCTTT. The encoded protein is CASTSWSESEAFF.

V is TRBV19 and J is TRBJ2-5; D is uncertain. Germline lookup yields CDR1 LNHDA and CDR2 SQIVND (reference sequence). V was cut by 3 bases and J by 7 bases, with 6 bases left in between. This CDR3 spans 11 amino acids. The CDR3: CASSMTGTQYF. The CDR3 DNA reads TGTGCCAGTAGTATGACTGGGACCCAGTACTTC.

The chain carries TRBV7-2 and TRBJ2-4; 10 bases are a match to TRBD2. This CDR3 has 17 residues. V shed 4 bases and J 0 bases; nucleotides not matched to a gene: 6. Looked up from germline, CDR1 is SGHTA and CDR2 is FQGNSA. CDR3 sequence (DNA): TGTGCCAGCAGCTCGCCGGGACTAGCGACAGCCAAAAACATTCAGTACTTC. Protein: CASSSPGLATAKNIQYF.

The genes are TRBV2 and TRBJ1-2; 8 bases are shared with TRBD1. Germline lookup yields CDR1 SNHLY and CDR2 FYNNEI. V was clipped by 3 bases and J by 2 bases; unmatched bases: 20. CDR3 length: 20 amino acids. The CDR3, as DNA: TGTGCCAGCAGTGATCGGGGGGCGCTTGGCAGGGGGCGCGCCAACTATGGCTACACCTTC. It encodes CASSDRGALGRGRANYGYTF.

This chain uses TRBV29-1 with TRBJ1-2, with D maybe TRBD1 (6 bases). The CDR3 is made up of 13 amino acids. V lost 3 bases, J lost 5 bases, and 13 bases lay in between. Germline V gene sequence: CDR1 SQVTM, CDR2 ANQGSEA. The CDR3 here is CSVDSGAGYGYTF. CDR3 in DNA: TGCAGCGTTGATTCAGGGGCCGGATATGGCTACACCTTC.

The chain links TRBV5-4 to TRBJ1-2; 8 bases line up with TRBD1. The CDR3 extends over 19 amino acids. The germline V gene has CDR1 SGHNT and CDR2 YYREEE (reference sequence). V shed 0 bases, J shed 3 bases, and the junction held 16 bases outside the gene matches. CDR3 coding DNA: TGTGCCAGCAGCTTGGATGGTAGGACAGGGACACGGAACGACTATGGCTACACCTTC. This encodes CASSLDGRTGTRNDYGYTF.

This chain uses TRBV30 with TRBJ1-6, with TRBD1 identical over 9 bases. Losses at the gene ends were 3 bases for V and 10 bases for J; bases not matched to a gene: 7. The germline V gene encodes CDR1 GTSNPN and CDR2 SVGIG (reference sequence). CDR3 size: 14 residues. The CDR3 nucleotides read TGTGCCTGGAGGGGGGACAGGGTGAGCTCACCCCTCCACTTT. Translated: CAWRGDRVSSPLHF.

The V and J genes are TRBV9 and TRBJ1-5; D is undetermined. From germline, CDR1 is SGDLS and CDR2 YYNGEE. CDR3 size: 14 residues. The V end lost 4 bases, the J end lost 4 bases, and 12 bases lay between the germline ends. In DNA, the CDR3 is TGTGCCAGCAGCAAGGACTCGCGGAATCAGCCCCAGCATTTT. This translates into CASSKDSRNQPQHF. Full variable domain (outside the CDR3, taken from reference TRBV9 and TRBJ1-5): DSGVTQTPKHLITATGQRVTLRCSPRSGDLSVYWYQQSLDQGLQFLIQYYNGEERAKGNILERFSAQQFPDLHSELNLSSLELGDSALYFCASSKDSRNQPQHFGDGTRLSIL.

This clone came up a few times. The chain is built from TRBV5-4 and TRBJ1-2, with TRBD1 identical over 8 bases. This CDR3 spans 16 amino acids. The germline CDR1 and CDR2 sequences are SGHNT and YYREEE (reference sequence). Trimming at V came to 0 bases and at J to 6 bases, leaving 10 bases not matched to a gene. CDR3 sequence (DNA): TGTGCCAGCAGCTTGGCCGTCGGACAGGGTTTTAATGGCTACACCTTC. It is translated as CASSLAVGQGFNGYTF.

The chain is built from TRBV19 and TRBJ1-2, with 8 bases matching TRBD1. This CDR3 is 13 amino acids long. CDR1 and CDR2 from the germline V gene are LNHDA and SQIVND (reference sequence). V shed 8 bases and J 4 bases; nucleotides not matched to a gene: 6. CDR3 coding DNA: TGTGCCAGTCAACTCGACAGGGGCTATGGCTACACCTTC. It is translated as CASQLDRGYGYTF.

This CDR3 reads CASFRTGTAFF. The CDR3 DNA sequence: TGTGCCAGCTTCCGGACAGGGACGGCTTTCTTT. The chain recombines TRBV21-1 with TRBJ1-1; TRBD1, the D gene given by the table, was not confirmed from the DNA. TRBV21-1 counts as a pseudogene. The CDR3 covers 11 residues.

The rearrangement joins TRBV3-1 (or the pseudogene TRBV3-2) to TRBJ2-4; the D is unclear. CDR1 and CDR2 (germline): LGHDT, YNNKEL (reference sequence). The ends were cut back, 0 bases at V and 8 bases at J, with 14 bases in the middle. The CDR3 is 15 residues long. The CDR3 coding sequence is TGTGCCAGCAGCCAAGACGCGGTCAGAATGGACATTCAGTACTTC. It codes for CASSQDAVRMDIQYF.

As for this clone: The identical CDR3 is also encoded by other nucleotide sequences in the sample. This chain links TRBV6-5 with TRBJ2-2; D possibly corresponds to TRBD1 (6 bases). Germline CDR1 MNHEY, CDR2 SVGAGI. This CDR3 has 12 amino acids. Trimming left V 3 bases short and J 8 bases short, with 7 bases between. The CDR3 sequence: CASSYRGGELFF. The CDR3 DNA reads TGTGCCAGCAGTTATAGGGGGGGGGAGCTGTTTTTT.

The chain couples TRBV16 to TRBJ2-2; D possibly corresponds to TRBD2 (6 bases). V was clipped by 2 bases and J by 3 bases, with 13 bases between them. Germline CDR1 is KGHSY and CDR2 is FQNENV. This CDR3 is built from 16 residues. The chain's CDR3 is CASSQRMGGHTGELFF. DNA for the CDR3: TGTGCCAGCAGCCAACGGATGGGGGGTCACACCGGGGAGCTGTTTTTT.